The 13 T cell receptor beta chains presented below share a single source sample, sequenced in a study of T cells after yellow fever vaccination. TCRdb passed the 5' RACE reads through MiXCR, listing each CDR3 protein once. The data contain just under 600,000 distinct CDR3 sequences, roughly 13% of them singletons. The source was PBMCs, collected on the day of the yellow fever booster vaccination. These receptors were obtained from a man aged 30-40 years who received the YFV17D yellow fever vaccine.

The CDR3 bases are TGCGCCAGCAGCTTACAGGGTCCTTACGAAAAACTGTTTTTT. Encoded protein: CASSLQGPYEKLFF. The chain employs TRBV5-1 and TRBJ1-4, with TRBD1 as a possible D gene (6 bases). V was cut by 2 bases and J by 8 bases, with 13 bases left in between. This CDR3 comprises 14 residues. CDR1 is SGHRS, CDR2 YFSETQ, per germline.

The gene calls are TRBV7-8 and TRBJ2-1; D possibly matches TRBD1 or TRBD2 (5 bases each). The ends were cut back, 3 bases at V and 3 bases at J, with 12 bases in the middle. Germline V gene sequence: CDR1 SGHVS, CDR2 FQNEAQ. The CDR3 is made up of 15 amino acids. CDR3 sequence: CASSFPSGHYNEQFF. In nucleotides, the CDR3 is TGTGCCAGCAGCTTCCCCAGCGGACACTACAATGAGCAGTTCTTC.

V gene TRBV7-9 combines with J gene TRBJ2-2; 7 bases align to TRBD2. The germline gives CDR1 SEHNR, CDR2 FQNEAQ (reference sequence). CDR3 length equals 15 residues. J was trimmed by 5 bases and V by 5 bases; bases with no gene match: 8. Here the CDR3 reads CASSPPVGRTGELFF. The CDR3 DNA follows: TGTGCCAGCAGCCCGCCCGTCGGGAGGACCGGGGAGCTGTTTTTT. Full variable domain (missing parts from reference TRBV7-9 and TRBJ2-2): DTGVSQNPRHKITKRGQNVTFRCDPISEHNRLYWYRQTLGQGPEFLTYFQNEAQLEKSRLLSDRFSAERPKGSFSTLEIQRTEQGDSAMYLCASSPPVGRTGELFFGEGSRLTVL.

CDR3 nucleotide sequence: TGCAGTGCTAGGGGAACAGCCATTAGCAATCAGCCCCAGCATTTT. Translation gives CSARGTAISNQPQHF. The chain joins TRBV20-1 to TRBJ1-5; D is undetermined. V was pared by 3 bases and J by 0 bases, with 12 bases between. The CDR3 length is 15 residues. Looked up from germline, CDR1 is DFQATT and CDR2 is SNEGSKA (reference sequence).

CDR3 nucleotide sequence: TGTGCCAGCAGCGGCCGGGGGCGGGAGCTGTTTTTT. Protein: CASSGRGRELFF. This sequence joins TRBV7-9 and TRBJ2-2; D may match TRBD1 or TRBD2 (6 bases each). The CDR3 consists of 12 residues. Germline V CDR1 and CDR2: SEHNR, FQNEAQ (reference sequence). V shed 5 bases and J shed 9 bases, with 10 bases lying between them.

The J gene is TRBJ2-7, the V gene TRBV29-1; the D is unclear. The CDR3 loop spans 14 amino acids. Looked up from germline, CDR1 is SQVTM and CDR2 is ANQGSEA. V lost 7 bases to trimming and J lost 0 bases, with 16 bases between them. The CDR3 region is CSAVGSLSSYEQYF. In DNA form, the CDR3 reads TGCAGCGCTGTAGGTTCATTAAGCTCCTACGAGCAGTACTTC.

This chain joins TRBV27 and TRBJ2-1, with TRBD2 as a possible D gene (6 bases). The CDR3 is made up of 12 amino acids. V was cut by 6 bases and J by 8 bases, with 11 bases left in between. Germline assignment: CDR1 MNHEY and CDR2 SMNVEV (reference sequence). The CDR3 bases are TGTGCCAGCAGAGCAAGGAGGGATGAGCAGTTCTTC. Its translation: CASRARRDEQFF.

This clonotype was seen more than once but under ten times. The chain recombines TRBV5-1 with TRBJ2-5, with 7 nucleotides matching TRBD2. The V segment lost 6 bases and the J segment 0 bases; nucleotides outside the gene matches: 5. The CDR3 runs 14 residues. The germline CDR1 and CDR2 sequences are SGHRS and YFSETQ. CDR3 sequence: CASTTSTYQETQYF. The CDR3 DNA is TGCGCCAGCACGACTAGCACTTACCAAGAGACCCAGTACTTC.

V and J are TRBV7-3 and TRBJ2-1; 13 bases map to TRBD2. The germline V gene encodes CDR1 SGHTA and CDR2 FQGTGA. With 5 bases clipped from V and 7 bases from J, the junction kept 5 bases outside the gene matches. The CDR3 extends over 15 amino acids. The CDR3 nucleotides read TGTGCCAGCAGCATCACTAGCGGGAGGGTGAATGAGCAGTTCTTC. Its translation is CASSITSGRVNEQFF.

At least ten counts were recorded for this clonotype. The chain combines TRBV7-2 with TRBJ2-1; D is possibly TRBD2 (5 bases). Germline values: CDR1 SGHTA, CDR2 FQGNSA. The CDR3 has 12 amino acids. Trimming shortened V by 3 bases and J by 6 bases, and 6 bases separated the two germline ends. The CDR3 region has the DNA TGTGCCAGCAGCTTGAGGGCCAATGAGCAGTTCTTC. It codes for CASSLRANEQFF.

The rearrangement uses TRBV10-3 and TRBJ1-6; D remains unclear. The V end lost 3 bases, the J end lost 8 bases, and 17 bases lay between the germline ends. CDR1 is ENHRY, CDR2 SYGVKD, per germline. The CDR3 covers 16 residues. This CDR3 reads CAISDEDLGYDSPLHF. For the CDR3, the DNA is TGTGCCATCAGTGATGAAGACCTTGGGTACGATTCACCCCTCCACTTT.

This clonotype has a handful of counts. DNA of the CDR3: TGTGCCAGCAGCTGGCCATCTACTAGCCCAGATACGCAGTATTTT. This codes for CASSWPSTSPDTQYF. The chain joins TRBV7-2 to TRBJ2-3, with D possibly TRBD2 on 6 matching bases. The CDR3 contains 15 residues. Per the germline V gene, CDR1 is SGHTA and CDR2 is FQGNSA. V dropped 4 bases and J dropped 4 bases, with 15 bases sitting between them. The whole variable domain, filled in from reference TRBV7-2 and TRBJ2-3, reads GAGVSQSPSNKVTEKGKDVELRCDPISGHTALYWYRQSLGQGLEFLIYFQGNSAPDKSGLPSDRFSAERTGGSVSTLTIQRTQQEDSAVYLCASSWPSTSPDTQYFGPGTRLTVL.

The rearrangement links TRBV19 to TRBJ2-5; D gene unclear. Trimming took 5 bases from V and 5 from J, leaving 12 bases between them. CDR1 is LNHDA, CDR2 SQIVND, per germline (reference sequence). This CDR3 has 13 amino acids. The chain's CDR3 is CASSSFPRETQYF. The CDR3 region has the DNA TGTGCCAGTAGTTCTTTCCCCAGGGAGACCCAGTACTTC. The full variable domain, its missing parts supplied by reference TRBV19 and TRBJ2-5, is DGGITQSPKYLFRKEGQNVTLSCEQNLNHDAMYWYRQDPGQGLRLIYYSQIVNDFQKGDIAEGYSVSREKKESFPLTVTSAQKNPTAFYLCASSSFPRETQYFGPGTRLLVL.